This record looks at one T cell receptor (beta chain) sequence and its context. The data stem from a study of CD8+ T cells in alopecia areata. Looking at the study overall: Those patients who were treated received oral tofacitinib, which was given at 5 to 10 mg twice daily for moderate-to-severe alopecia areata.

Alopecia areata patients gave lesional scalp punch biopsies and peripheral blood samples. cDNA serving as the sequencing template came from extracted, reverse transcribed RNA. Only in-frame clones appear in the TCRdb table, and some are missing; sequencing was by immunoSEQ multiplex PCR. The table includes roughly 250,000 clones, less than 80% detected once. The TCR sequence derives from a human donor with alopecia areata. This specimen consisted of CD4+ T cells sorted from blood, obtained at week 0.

CDR3 sequence: CASSPGGRDNEKLFF. In DNA, the CDR3 is TGCGCCAGCAGCCCCGGGGGGAGGGACAATGAAAAACTGTTTTTT. The rearrangement joins TRBV4-3 to TRBJ1-4; tentative D call: TRBD1 (5 bases). From germline, CDR1 is LGHNA and CDR2 YSLEER. The CDR3 loop spans 15 amino acids. V dropped 4 bases and J dropped 5 bases, with 14 bases sitting between them.